This T cell receptor beta chain was found in a study of blood T cells in healthy people across ages. A second about 7 to 11 cycle PCR used barcoded and J-beta primers. TCRdb re-analysed the 5' RACE reads in MiXCR, keeping a single row per CDR3 protein. This sample carries 700,000 to 900,000 distinct CDR3 sequences, under 30% of them seen once, and the ten largest clones take about 3%. These data were likewise used in another study, on T cells of mothers and their children. According to that study: Added by the second PCR's M1S primer were sample barcodes and 2-4 random nucleotides.

The clonotype originates from a boy aged 5-17 years in good health. The source material was blood.

DNA of the CDR3: TGTGCCAGCAGCCAAGTCGGCCAGGGGAGGATCTCTGGGGCCAACGTCCTGACTTTC. Its protein product is CASSQVGQGRISGANVLTF. The chain has TRBV4-2 and TRBJ2-6; D possibly uses TRBD1 or TRBD2 (6 bases each). Germline CDR1 LGHNA, CDR2 YNFKEQ. Deletions cut 1 base from V and 0 bases from J, with 16 bases between. This CDR3 spans 19 amino acids.